This T cell receptor (beta chain) was identified in a study of vaccination effects on CD4 cells after COVID-19. Turning to the study itself: Every participant took two doses of the BNT162b2 or mRNA-1273 vaccine.

This table comes from immunoSEQ multiplex PCR, and its TCRdb copy is limited to in-frame clones, with some not included. Here the sample spans roughly 20,000 clones, about 69% being singletons. Worth noting for this clone: Its antigen is still unknown.

Antigen-specific CD4+ T cell clonotypes were called by their expansion after viral peptide-pool culture in ViraFEST. Following 10 days of culture, CD4+ T cells were isolated. The healthy vaccine recipients, who had no prior SARS-CoV-2 infection, showed negative nucleocapsid antibodies. PBMC cultures contained approximately 1.8 million cells per well, approximately 9.2 IU/ml IL-2 and around 9.4 ug/ml peptides. Half the medium was swapped for IL-2 medium on days 3 and 7. Study results and limitations: Marked clonal contraction was seen late after vaccination (in both infection- and vaccine-induced clones).

The V and J ends lost 4 bases and 4 bases respectively, with 15 bases between them. The CDR3 has 15 residues. From germline, CDR1 is SGHDT and CDR2 YYEEEE. The receptor comes from a human donor who received a COVID-19 vaccine. The V and J genes are TRBV5-6 and TRBJ1-5; TRBD1 is a possible D gene (5 bases). Sequences were derived from CD4+ T cells from PBMCs cultured with HCoV-NL63 spike peptides, sampled before COVID-19 vaccination. CDR3: CASSRYNGGNQPQHF. As DNA, the CDR3 is TGTGCCAGCAGCCGGTATAACGGGGGAAATCAGCCCCAGCATTTT.